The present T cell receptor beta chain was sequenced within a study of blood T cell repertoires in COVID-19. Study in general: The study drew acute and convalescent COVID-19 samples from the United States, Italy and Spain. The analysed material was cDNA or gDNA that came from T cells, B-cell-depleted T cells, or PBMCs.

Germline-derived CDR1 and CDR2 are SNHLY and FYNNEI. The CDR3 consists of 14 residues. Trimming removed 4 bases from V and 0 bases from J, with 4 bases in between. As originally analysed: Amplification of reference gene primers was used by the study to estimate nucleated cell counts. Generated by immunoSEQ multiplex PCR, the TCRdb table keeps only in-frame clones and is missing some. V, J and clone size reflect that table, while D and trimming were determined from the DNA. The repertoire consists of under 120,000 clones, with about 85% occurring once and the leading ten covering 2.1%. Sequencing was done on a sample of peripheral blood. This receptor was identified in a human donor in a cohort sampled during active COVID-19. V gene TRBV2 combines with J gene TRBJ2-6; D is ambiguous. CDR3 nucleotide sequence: TGTGCCAGCAGTGGGAGCTCTGGGGCCAACGTCCTGACTTTC. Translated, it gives CASSGSSGANVLTF.